The 26 T cell receptor beta chains below were found in one sample sequenced in a study of a mutant IDH1 vaccine in newly diagnosed glioma. The method was immunoSEQ multiplex PCR; TCRdb's version includes in-frame clones alone and lacks a portion of them. The sample shows fewer than 70,000 clones, approximately 89% of them seen only once. Time point specified: week 11, during vaccination. In the vaccine, a single dose held 300 ug of the mutant IDH1 20-mer peptide, along with topical imiquimod. The antigens for these receptors are not known. Sequences were derived from PBMCs, sampled from a glioma patient whose treatment included an IDH1 peptide vaccine. These TCRs come from a man aged 40-49 years with glioma.

The CDR3 loop reads CASSSDPPSGSFETQYF. CDR3 coding DNA: TGTGCCAGCAGCTCCGACCCCCCTAGCGGGAGTTTTGAGACCCAGTACTTC. The chain recombines TRBV7-2 with TRBJ2-5, with 10 bases matching TRBD2. The CDR3 extends over 17 amino acids. Germline V CDR1 and CDR2: SGHTA, FQGNSA. After removal of 4 bases from V and 5 bases from J, the junction contained 13 bases not matched to a gene.

The CDR3 reads CASSLRLYLGNEQFF. CDR3 nucleotides: TGTGCCAGCAGTTTAAGGCTCTATCTTGGCAATGAGCAGTTCTTC. V usage is TRBV28 and J usage is TRBJ2-1; D gene unclear. Trimming left V 2 bases short and J 6 bases short, with 14 bases between. Germline V gene data show CDR1 as MDHEN and CDR2 as SYDVKM. This CDR3 spans 15 amino acids.

This chain links TRBV28 with TRBJ2-3; D may be TRBD1 (5 bases). Germline V gene data show CDR1 as MDHEN and CDR2 as SYDVKM. The ends were cut back, 8 bases at V and 1 base at J, with 13 bases in the middle. The CDR3 sequence is 14 residues long. The CDR3 nucleotides read TGTGCCAGCCTGGACAACCGAGGCACAGATACGCAGTATTTT. As protein: CASLDNRGTDTQYF.

The rearrangement links TRBV21-1 to TRBJ2-3; TRBD1 is the table's D call and was not checked against the DNA. TRBV21-1 represents a pseudogene. The CDR3 is 14 amino acids. The CDR3 loop is CASSLRQYTDTQYF. The CDR3, as DNA: TGTGCCAGCAGCCTACGACAGTACACAGATACGCAGTATTTT.

The chain has TRBV18 and TRBJ2-3; D perhaps matches TRBD2 (6 bases). CDR1 and CDR2 (germline): KGHSH, LQKENI. With 5 bases removed from V and 2 bases from J, the gap between germline ends came to 20 bases. This CDR3 is 17 amino acids long. The DNA for the CDR3 is TGTGCCAGCTCAGCTGTACCGGGACTCCCTCTCACAGATACGCAGTATTTT. Its protein product is CASSAVPGLPLTDTQYF.

A single count supports this clone. The rearrangement uses TRBV18 and TRBJ2-6; TRBD1 or TRBD2 may be the D gene (5 bases each). The CDR3 spans 17 residues. V lost 0 bases to trimming and J lost 1 base, with 10 bases between them. Germline CDR1 reads KGHSH; CDR2 reads LQKENI. CDR3 amino acids: CASSPPGPGSGANVLTF. CDR3 in DNA: TGTGCCAGCTCACCACCGGGACCCGGTTCTGGGGCCAACGTCCTGACTTTC.

The V call is TRBV7-8, the J call TRBJ2-1; D possibly corresponds to TRBD2 (5 bases). CDR3 size: 16 residues. The germline V and J ends were trimmed by 10 bases and 0 bases, with 19 bases remaining between them. CDR1 and CDR2 (germline): SGHVS, FQNEAQ. The CDR3 DNA reads as TGTGCCACCAAACCCGGAGGCGGCAGCTCCTACAATGAGCAGTTCTTC. This translates into CATKPGGGSSYNEQFF.

The genes are TRBV13 and TRBJ2-1; 8 nucleotides line up with TRBD2. The germline gives CDR1 PRHDT, CDR2 FYEKMQ (reference sequence). The CDR3 extends over 17 amino acids. Trimming took 5 bases from V and 9 from J; bases not matched to a gene: 18. DNA of the CDR3: TGTGCCAGCAGCCAAGTCAAACCGGGACTAGAAGTCAGTGAGCAGTTCTTC. This translates into CASSQVKPGLEVSEQFF.

The chain's CDR3 is CASSFKAVTGVGNTEAFF. CDR3 DNA sequence: TGTGCCAGCAGCTTTAAAGCCGTTACGGGGGTCGGAAACACTGAAGCTTTCTTT. The chain recombines TRBV7-2 with TRBJ1-1, with D perhaps matching TRBD1 (5 bases). There are 18 residues in the CDR3. CDR1 and CDR2 from the germline V gene are SGHTA and FQGNSA. V was pared by 3 bases and J by 2 bases, with 22 bases between.

This clone occurred a few times. This chain links TRBV11-2 with TRBJ2-1; TRBD2 matches at 8 bases. The CDR3 loop spans 15 amino acids. Germline V gene lookup returns CDR1 SGHAT and CDR2 FQNNGV. V lost 3 bases to trimming and J lost 5 bases; unmatched junction nucleotides: 6. The CDR3 nucleotides read TGTGCCAGCAGCTTCTCGCTAGCGGGCAACAATGAGCAGTTCTTC. Translating gives CASSFSLAGNNEQFF.

The rearrangement links TRBV14 to TRBJ2-3; D could derive from TRBD1 or TRBD2 (5 bases each). Looked up from germline, CDR1 is SGHDN and CDR2 is FVKESK. The CDR3 has 13 amino acids. The germline V and J ends were trimmed by 6 bases and 9 bases, with 16 bases remaining between them. For the CDR3, the DNA is TGTGCCAGCAGGGGCCCATTATGGGGGACGCAGTATTTT. It translates to CASRGPLWGTQYF.

CDR3 nucleotide sequence: TGTGCCAGCAGTGACGGAGGTTCTAATTCACCCCTCCACTTT. Translated: CASSDGGSNSPLHF. This chain uses TRBV6-1 with TRBJ1-6; D remains unclear. This CDR3 comprises 14 residues. Trimming left V 3 bases short and J 6 bases short, with 9 bases between. Germline CDR1 MNHNS, CDR2 SASEGT.

The chain links TRBV21-1 to TRBJ2-7; whether TRBD2, the table's D call, matches the DNA was not checked. TRBV21-1 is tagged as a pseudogene. The CDR3 is 15 amino acids. The CDR3 DNA follows: TGTGCCAGCAGCCCCCGGGGCGGGGGGAAGTACGAGCAGTACGTC. It translates to CASSPRGGGKYEQYV.

CDR3 loop: CASSRQGVPSMITEAFF. DNA of the CDR3: TGTGCCAGCAGTCGACAGGGTGTTCCCTCCATGATCACTGAAGCTTTCTTT. The chain is built from TRBV27 and TRBJ1-1; TRBD1 matches 7 bases. J was trimmed by 4 bases and V by 5 bases; bases with no gene match: 16. Germline assignment: CDR1 MNHEY and CDR2 SMNVEV (reference sequence). This CDR3 comprises 17 residues.

V and J are TRBV5-1 and TRBJ2-1; a possible D gene is TRBD2 (5 bases). Trimming removed 4 bases at V and 0 bases at J, with 5 bases between. There are 13 residues in the CDR3. Germline CDR1 reads SGHRS; CDR2 reads YFSETQ. The CDR3 region has the DNA TGCGCCAGCAGCACTAGCTCCTACAATGAGCAGTTCTTC. It encodes CASSTSSYNEQFF.

V is TRBV18 and J is TRBJ2-7; possibly TRBD2 for D (5 bases). Per the germline V gene, CDR1 is KGHSH and CDR2 is LQKENI. The CDR3 covers 13 residues. With 3 bases removed from V and 6 bases from J, the gap between germline ends came to 12 bases. The chain's CDR3 is CASSPSGLAEQYF. The CDR3 nucleotides are TGTGCCAGCTCACCGTCCGGGCTAGCCGAGCAGTACTTC.

The rearrangement links TRBV5-1 to TRBJ2-3; possibly TRBD2 for D (6 bases). Germline lookup yields CDR1 SGHRS and CDR2 YFSETQ. The CDR3 length is 16 residues. The ends were cut back, 0 bases at V and 2 bases at J, with 13 bases in the middle. DNA for the CDR3: TGCGCCAGCAGCTTGGTGGGTAGCGGAAACACAGATACGCAGTATTTT. This sequence encodes CASSLVGSGNTDTQYF.

V is TRBV7-2 and J is TRBJ2-3, with D perhaps given as TRBD1 or TRBD2 (6 bases each). The CDR3 sequence is 12 residues long. The germline CDR1 and CDR2 sequences are SGHTA and FQGNSA. V was cut by 0 bases and J by 12 bases, with 10 bases left in between. CDR3 nucleotide sequence: TGTGCCAGCAGCTTAGCCGGGGGCCCCCAGTATTTT. Translating it yields CASSLAGGPQYF.

The gene calls are TRBV7-2 and TRBJ1-1; TRBD1 matches at 8 bases. The CDR3 runs to 12 residues. The V gene's germline CDR1 is SGHTA and CDR2 FQGNSA. The V gene end was trimmed by 6 bases and the J gene end by 4 bases; junction bases not matched to a gene: 1. The CDR3 reads CASRDRATEAFF. CDR3 in DNA: TGTGCCAGCAGGGACAGGGCCACTGAAGCTTTCTTT.

This clone was observed a single time. The CDR3 nucleotides read TGTGCCAGCAGGGGGCGGGGGGACCCCTACGAGCAGTACTTC. This sequence encodes CASRGRGDPYEQYF. J is TRBJ2-7 and V is TRBV27, with 8 positions matching TRBD2. Per germline, CDR1 MNHEY and CDR2 SMNVEV (reference sequence). The CDR3 runs to 14 residues. J lost 2 bases, V lost 6 bases, and 6 bases had no gene match.

J is TRBJ2-1 and V is TRBV6-5, with D perhaps TRBD2 (6 bases). From germline, CDR1 is MNHEY and CDR2 SVGAGI. Trimming shortened V by 0 bases and J by 10 bases, and 19 bases separated the two germline ends. The CDR3 has 16 residues. This CDR3 reads CASSYSQAAPRGEQFF. In nucleotides, the CDR3 is TGTGCCAGCAGTTACTCGCAAGCGGCCCCTCGGGGGGAGCAGTTCTTC.

This clone is termed medium-sized. The chain joins TRBV6-5 to TRBJ2-7; D could derive from TRBD1 or TRBD2 (5 bases each). Between the trimmed V and J ends, which lost 8 bases and 2 bases, there was a span of 13 bases. From germline, CDR1 is MNHEY and CDR2 SVGAGI. This CDR3 is built from 13 residues. DNA for the CDR3: TGTGCCAGCGAATCCGGGACCACCTACGAGCAGTACTTC. Translated, it gives CASESGTTYEQYF.

V usage is TRBV27 and J usage is TRBJ1-5; D is unclear. Germline CDR1 and CDR2: MNHEY and SMNVEV (reference sequence). CDR3 length: 13 amino acids. V gave up 6 bases and J gave up 7 bases, with 13 bases separating them. CDR3 sequence: CASSKDFRQPQHF. For the CDR3, the DNA is TGTGCCAGCAGCAAAGACTTCAGGCAGCCCCAGCATTTT.

The chain employs TRBV4-3 and TRBJ1-4; TRBD1 aligns across 9 bases. After removal of 4 bases from V and 4 bases from J, the junction contained 10 bases not matched to a gene. The CDR3 consists of 17 residues. Germline-derived CDR1 and CDR2 are LGHNA and YSLEER. The chain's CDR3 is CASSRRGQGRGNEKLFF. DNA for the CDR3: TGCGCCAGCAGCCGTAGGGGACAGGGAAGGGGTAATGAAAAACTGTTTTTT.

The chain has TRBV9 and TRBJ1-1; no clear D. Germline CDR1 is SGDLS and CDR2 is YYNGEE. The V gene lost 4 bases and the J gene lost 1 base, with 8 bases spanning the gap. The CDR3 length is 13 residues. The CDR3 reads CASSMGRNTEAFF. CDR3 in DNA: TGTGCCAGCAGCATGGGCCGGAACACTGAAGCTTTCTTT.

The gene calls are TRBV11-2 and TRBJ2-3; 7 positions match TRBD1. Germline trimming cut 4 bases from V and 3 bases from J; bases unmatched to any gene: 13. This CDR3 region has 17 residues. Germline CDR1 SGHAT, CDR2 FQNNGV. CDR3 loop: CASSYRGQGFRTDTQYF. The CDR3 DNA reads TGTGCCAGCAGCTACAGGGGCCAGGGTTTTAGGACAGATACGCAGTATTTT.